These T cell receptor beta chains were read from a single sample in a study of cytomegalovirus exposure and HLA in healthy donors. Profiled with immunoSEQ multiplex PCR; TCRdb holds only in-frame clones, not every one. This table holds about 270,000 clones, around 86% found once. The material sequenced was PBMCs. These receptors were taken from a middle-aged man in good health and CMV-seropositive. Both conserved end residues are part of each CDR3. Each record gives: D gene, J gene, clone size, CDR3 length, V gene, CDR3 protein, CDR3 DNA. The D gene is left open where the match is weak. The size entry is marked missing in some rows and otherwise reads once, few, many or a size class.

>TRBD1|TRBJ1-5|.|16|TRBV19
CASSPAWTGGFQPQHF
TGTGCCAGTAGTCCTGCCTGGACAGGGGGGTTCCAGCCCCAGCATTTT
>.|TRBJ1-1|.|11|TRBV20-1
CSAIRVYEAFF
TGCAGTGCTATCAGGGTCTATGAAGCTTTCTTT
>.|TRBJ2-6|.|18|TRBV28
CASSLGTGTLSGANVLTF
TGTGCCAGCAGTTTAGGTACGGGGACACTCTCTGGGGCCAACGTCCTGACTTTC
>.|TRBJ1-1|.|16|TRBV28
CASSPSPLTAGTEAFF
TGTGCCAGCAGTCCATCCCCCTTGACGGCGGGCACTGAAGCTTTCTTT
>TRBD1|TRBJ2-1|.|14|TRBV10-3
CAISAGTGVNEQFF
TGTGCCATCAGTGCCGGGACAGGGGTCAATGAGCAGTTCTTC
>.|TRBJ2-2|.|14|TRBV2
CASSGWRNTGELFF
TGTGCCAGCAGTGGATGGAGGAACACCGGGGAGCTGTTTTTT
>TRBD1|TRBJ2-7|once|14|TRBV7-9
CASSDRDRVGEQYF
TGTGCCAGCAGCGACCGGGACAGGGTGGGGGAGCAGTACTTC
>TRBD2|TRBJ2-1|.|16|TRBV7-3
CASSLPVAGSYNEQFF
TGTGCCAGCAGCTTACCTGTAGCGGGGTCCTACAATGAGCAGTTCTTC
>TRBD2|TRBJ2-1|.|15|TRBV11-2
CASSLGQAGDNEQFF
TGTGCCAGCAGCTTAGGGCAGGCGGGGGACAATGAGCAGTTCTTC
>.|TRBJ1-1|once|14|TRBV2
CASSWPGEGTEAFF
TGTGCCAGCAGTTGGCCAGGAGAGGGCACTGAAGCTTTCTTT
>TRBD2|TRBJ2-2|.|13|TRBV6-5
CASDPGGAGELFF
TGTGCCAGCGATCCCGGGGGGGCCGGGGAGCTGTTTTTT
>TRBD1|TRBJ1-5|.|14|TRBV28
CASSLSGGFQPQHF
TGTGCCAGCAGTTTATCAGGGGGCTTTCAGCCCCAGCATTTT
>.|TRBJ1-1|.|14|TRBV7-3
CASSPTGRALEAFF
TGTGCCAGCAGCCCGACAGGTAGAGCGCTTGAAGCTTTCTTT
>TRBD2|TRBJ2-2|.|14|TRBV6-5
CASRGGRNTGELFF
TGTGCCAGCAGGGGGGGGAGGAACACCGGGGAGCTGTTTTTT
>.|TRBJ1-6|.|15|TRBV6-6
CASSYDPGARSPLHF
TGTGCCAGCAGTTACGACCCAGGGGCCAGATCACCCCTCCACTTT
>.|TRBJ1-1|.|12|TRBV28
CASTTHNTEAFF
TGTGCCAGCACCACACACAACACTGAAGCTTTCTTT
>TRBD1|TRBJ2-2|.|17|TRBV5-6
CASSLWGQNANTGELFF
TGTGCCAGCAGCTTGTGGGGACAGAACGCGAACACCGGGGAGCTGTTTTTT
>TRBD2|TRBJ2-7|.|15|TRBV7-9
CASSTSLAGSYEQYF
TGTGCCAGCAGCACCTCCCTAGCGGGATCGTACGAGCAGTACTTC
>.|TRBJ1-5|.|14|TRBV6-1
CASSGRGSNQPQHF
TGTGCCAGCTCAGGGAGGGGCAGCAATCAGCCCCAGCATTTT
>TRBD2|TRBJ2-2|.|16|TRBV5-1
CASSLSGRSDTGELFF
TGCGCCAGCAGTTTGAGCGGGAGGTCGGACACCGGGGAGCTGTTTTTT